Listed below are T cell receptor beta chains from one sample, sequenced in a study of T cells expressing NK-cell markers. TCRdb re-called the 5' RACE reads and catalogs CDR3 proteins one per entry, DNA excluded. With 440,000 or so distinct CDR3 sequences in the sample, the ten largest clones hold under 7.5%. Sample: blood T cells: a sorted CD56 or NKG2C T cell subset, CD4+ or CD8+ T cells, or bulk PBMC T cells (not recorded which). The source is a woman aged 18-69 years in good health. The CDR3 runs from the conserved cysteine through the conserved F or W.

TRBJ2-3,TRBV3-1,CASSQVSDTQYF
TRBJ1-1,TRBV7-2,CASSLVTGGGNTEAFF
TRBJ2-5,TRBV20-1,CSARDPFGGKTQYF
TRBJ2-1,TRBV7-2,CASSSAPGGFYNEQFF
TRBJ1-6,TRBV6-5,CASSWDRVIGNSPLHF
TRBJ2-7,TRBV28,CASSPGTYLSYEQYF
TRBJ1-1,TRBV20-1,CSAGRDTEAFF
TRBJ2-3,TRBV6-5,CASSYALAGGLSTQYF
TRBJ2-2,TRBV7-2,CASSRGQANTGELFF
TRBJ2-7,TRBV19,CASSINSITYEQYF
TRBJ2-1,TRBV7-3,CASSFSGSTDEQFF
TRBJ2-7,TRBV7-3,CASSTQAGASYEQYF
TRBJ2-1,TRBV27,CASSLRGAVDEQFF
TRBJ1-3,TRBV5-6,CASSSGQGKPGNTIYF
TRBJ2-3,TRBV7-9,CASSPGTSGGEDTQYF
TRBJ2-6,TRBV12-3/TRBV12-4,CASRKAGSGANVLTF
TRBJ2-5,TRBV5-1,CASTKGRETQYF
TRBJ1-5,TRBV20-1,CSASIGGPDPQHF
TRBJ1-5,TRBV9,CASSVAGYSNQPQHF
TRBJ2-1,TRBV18,CASSPGGQGALGEQFF
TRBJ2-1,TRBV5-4,CASSLPGGRKDEQFF
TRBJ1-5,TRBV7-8,CASSNLSNQPQHF
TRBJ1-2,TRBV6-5,CASTPGTGRGNYGYTF
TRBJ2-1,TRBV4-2,CASSQGGGSNEQFF
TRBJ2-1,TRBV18,CASSPGQAGFSYNEQFF
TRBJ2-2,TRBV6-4,CASSVSGINTGELFF
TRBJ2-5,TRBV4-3,CASSHTRGQGVETQYF
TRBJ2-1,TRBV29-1,CSVGGLAERLSYNEQFF
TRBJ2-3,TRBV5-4,CASSLTMLADNTDTQYF
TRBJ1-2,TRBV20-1,CSAPERSAYGYTF
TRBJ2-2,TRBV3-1,CASSHHSGTSIFGELFF
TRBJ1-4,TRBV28,CASSEPPGRTATNEKLFF
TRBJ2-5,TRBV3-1,CASSQGSPGQGGTQYF
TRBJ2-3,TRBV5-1,CASSSGTGGGRTDTQYF
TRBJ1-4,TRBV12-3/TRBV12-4,CASSIRTGPNEKLFF
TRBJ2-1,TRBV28,CASRALDDEQFF
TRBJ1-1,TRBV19,CASALRTGNTEAFF
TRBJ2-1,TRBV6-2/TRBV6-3,CASSPGTSGGSQFF
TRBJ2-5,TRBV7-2,CASSPGVGSQETQYF
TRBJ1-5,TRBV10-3,CAISDLDYSNQPQHF
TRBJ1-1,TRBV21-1,CASSSQNTEAFF
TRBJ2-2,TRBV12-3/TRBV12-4,CASTLFPHVAGELFF